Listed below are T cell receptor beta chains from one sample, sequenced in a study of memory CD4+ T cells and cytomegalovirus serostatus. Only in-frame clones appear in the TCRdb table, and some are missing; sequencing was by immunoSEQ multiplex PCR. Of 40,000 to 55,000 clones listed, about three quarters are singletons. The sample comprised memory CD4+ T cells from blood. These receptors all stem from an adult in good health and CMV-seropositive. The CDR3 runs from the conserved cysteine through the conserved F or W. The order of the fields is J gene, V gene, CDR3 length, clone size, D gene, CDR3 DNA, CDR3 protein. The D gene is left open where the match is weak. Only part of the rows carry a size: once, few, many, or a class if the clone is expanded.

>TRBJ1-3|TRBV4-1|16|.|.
TGCGCCAGCAGCCTATCGGGTTCTAGCTCTGGAAACACCATATATTTT
CASSLSGSSSGNTIYF
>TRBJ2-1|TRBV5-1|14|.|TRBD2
TGCGCCAGCAGCTCCAGACTAGCAGCAAATGAGCAGTTCTTC
CASSSRLAANEQFF
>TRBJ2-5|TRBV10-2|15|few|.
TGCGCCAGCAGTGAGTCGGGTAGGGACCAAGAGACCCAGTACTTC
CASSESGRDQETQYF
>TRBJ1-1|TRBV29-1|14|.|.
TGCAGCGTTGAGGGTGGAGCGGGGTTGCCTGAAGCTTTCTTT
CSVEGGAGLPEAFF
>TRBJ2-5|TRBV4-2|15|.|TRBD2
TGTGCCAGCAGCCAAGTTAGCGGGACTCAAGAGACCCAGTACTTC
CASSQVSGTQETQYF
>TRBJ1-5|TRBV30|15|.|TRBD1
TGTGCCTGGAGTCCCCGGGACAGGGACCATCAGCCCCAGCATTTT
CAWSPRDRDHQPQHF
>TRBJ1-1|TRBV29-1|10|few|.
TGCAGCGTTGACGGATCTGAAGCTTTCTTT
CSVDGSEAFF
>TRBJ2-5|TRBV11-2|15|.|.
TGTGCCAGCAGCTTAGTTGTAAGCAACGAAGAGACCCAGTACTTC
CASSLVVSNEETQYF
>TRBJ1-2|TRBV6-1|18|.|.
TGTGCCAGCAGTGATTACCGTAGATTGGGCGCAGGCACCTATGGCTACACCTTC
CASSDYRRLGAGTYGYTF
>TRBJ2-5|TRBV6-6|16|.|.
TGTGCCAGCAGGGCCCCTTCGTCGCTCCTCGGAGAGACCCAGTACTTC
CASRAPSSLLGETQYF
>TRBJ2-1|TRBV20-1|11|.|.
TGCAGTGCTCCCAGATACAATGAGCAGTTCTTC
CSAPRYNEQFF
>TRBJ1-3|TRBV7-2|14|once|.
TGTGCCAGCGGCCGGGACGGCTCTGGAAACACCATATATTTT
CASGRDGSGNTIYF
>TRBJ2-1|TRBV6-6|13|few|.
TGTGCCAGCAGTTCCCAGATTCCGGGTGAGCAGTTCTTC
CASSSQIPGEQFF
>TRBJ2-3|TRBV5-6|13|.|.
TGTGCCAGCAGCCCGCAAATCTGGGATACGCAGTATTTT
CASSPQIWDTQYF
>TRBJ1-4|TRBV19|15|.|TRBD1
TGTGCCAGTAGTAGGGACAGACCAACTAATGAAAAACTGTTTTTT
CASSRDRPTNEKLFF
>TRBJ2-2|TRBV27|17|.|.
TGTGCCAGCAGTTTTCAGACTAGGGCGTCGAACACCGGGGAGCTGTTTTTT
CASSFQTRASNTGELFF
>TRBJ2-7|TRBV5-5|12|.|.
TGTGCCAGCAGCTTGGTGAACTACGAGCAGTACTTC
CASSLVNYEQYF
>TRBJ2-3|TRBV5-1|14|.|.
TGCGCCAGCTCCCGGGACAAAAGCACAGATACGCAGTATTTT
CASSRDKSTDTQYF
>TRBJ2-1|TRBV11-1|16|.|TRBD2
TGTGCCAGCGTTCCGAGGGTAGCGGGAGGGATCAATGAGCAGTTCTTC
CASVPRVAGGINEQFF
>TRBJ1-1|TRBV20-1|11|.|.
TGCAGTGCCGCTACATTCACTGAAGCTTTCTTT
CSAATFTEAFF
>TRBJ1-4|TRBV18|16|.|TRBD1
TGTGCCAGCTCACCCTCTGGGACAGCCGTGAATGAAAAACTGTTTTTT
CASSPSGTAVNEKLFF
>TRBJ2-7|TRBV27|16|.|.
TGTGCCAGCAGTTCCCCCCAGGGATCGGGGTCCTACGAGCAGTACTTC
CASSSPQGSGSYEQYF
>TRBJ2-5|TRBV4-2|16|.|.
TGTGCCAGCAGCCAAGATAACAGGCTGGGACAAGAGACCCAGTACTTC
CASSQDNRLGQETQYF
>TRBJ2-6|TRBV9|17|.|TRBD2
TGTGCCAGCAGCCCAGGACTAGCGGGAGTTGGGGCCAACGTCCTGACTTTC
CASSPGLAGVGANVLTF
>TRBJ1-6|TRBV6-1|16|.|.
TGTGCCAGCAGTGAAAGGTTGGCGGGCTATAATTCACCCCTCCACTTT
CASSERLAGYNSPLHF
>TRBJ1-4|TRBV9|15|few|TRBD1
TGTGCCAGCAGCGGGCAGGGGGCAGGTAATGAAAAACTGTTTTTT
CASSGQGAGNEKLFF
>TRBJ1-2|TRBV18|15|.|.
TGTGCCAGCTCACCTAACAGGGCTATAAACTATGGCTACACCTTC
CASSPNRAINYGYTF
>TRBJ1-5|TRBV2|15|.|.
TGTGCCAGCAGTGCGGGACTGAATAGCAATCAGCCCCAGCATTTT
CASSAGLNSNQPQHF
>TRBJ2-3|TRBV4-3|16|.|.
TGCGCCAGCAGCCAAGCCCCGGGGGTTCCCACAGATACGCAGTATTTT
CASSQAPGVPTDTQYF
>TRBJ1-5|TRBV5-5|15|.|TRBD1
TGTGCCAGCAGCTTGTGGACAGGGAACGGTCAGCCCCAGCATTTT
CASSLWTGNGQPQHF
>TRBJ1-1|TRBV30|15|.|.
TGTGCCTGGAGTGGCCGTAACAAGGGTTTTACTGAAGCTTTCTTT
CAWSGRNKGFTEAFF